The present entry profiles one T cell receptor (beta chain) with its context. The specificity of this receptor is unknown. Base qualities were left out, and no much larger clone turns up one base away. The record originates from a study of blood T cells in healthy people across ages (dated by TCRdb to about 2015). For the study in its entirety: In model experiments, template switching captured about one uniquely barcoded TCR beta cDNA molecule for every two T cells. Using the same blood draw, the study looked at two additional independent replicas of 1 million unique cDNA reads for two donors, one aged 18 to 30 and the other aged 80 or older. The study measured age-related changes in TCR beta repertoire diversity using deep sequencing normalized with unique cDNA molecular identifiers. The donors were divided into four age groups: young (average around 16 years), middle-aged (about 40), aged (approximately 59) and long-lived (roughly 82). To avoid experimental bias, donors of different ages were randomly spread across the sequencing lanes.

Donors were 39 systemically healthy Caucasian individuals from Russia aged roughly 6 to 100 years. Approximately 10 milliliters of peripheral blood were collected from each donor into EDTA-treated Vacutainer tubes. PBMCs were isolated by Ficoll-Paque density-gradient centrifugation, with at least 6 million obtained per sample. Trizol reagent was used to extract total RNA from PBMCs, with at least 6 micrograms per sample. Naive CD45RAhigh/CD27high T cell percentages were measured by flow cytometry on a PBMC aliquot from every donor. Receptor libraries were prepared by 5' RACE. Sequencing instrument: Illumina HiSeq 2500. The second PCR ran for about 6 to 12 cycles and used a J-beta primer mix along with a sample-barcoded 5' primer. Each TCR beta cDNA molecule received a unique molecular identifier from a template-switch 5' adaptor carrying 12 random nucleotides. Each sample yielded at least 2.5 million CDR3-containing paired-end reads. All of the RNA was converted into first-strand cDNA using the Mint cDNA synthesis kit, with a TRBC-specific oligonucleotide serving as the primer. Following uracil-DNA glycosylase treatment, all cDNA underwent a first 18-cycle PCR with the universal primers M1SS and BC2_uni_R. The authors processed their data as follows. For normalization, 1 million high-quality reads, each with a distinct molecular identifier, were randomly selected from each sample. Instead of being binned into consensus sequences, reads with shared molecular identifiers were discarded. MiTCR, run with a Q25 quality threshold and the strictest error-elimination algorithm, handled CDR3 identification, clonotype clustering and error correction. A nonparametric unseen species model with Euler transformation was used to estimate lower-bound total TCR beta diversity. TCRdb reanalyzed the raw reads on its own, using fastp at Q25 for trimming and MiXCR for clone calling, and kept in-frame beta chains. Every entry covers one CDR3 protein and lists the most common genes and DNA from its rows. These V and J calls rely on TCRdb rather than the paper's analysis. Here the sample has around 800,000 distinct CDR3 sequences; around 50% occur a single time. The leading ten clones occupy roughly 20% of the sample.

General findings and caveats noted by the study authors: Donor CMV infection status was unknown, potentially confounding age-related changes in expanded clonotypes. Observed TCR beta diversity per million T cells fell roughly linearly with age, and a significant reduction was already apparent by age around 44. Bulk unsorted PBMC profiling prevented conclusive comparison of naive and antigen-experienced compartments. The percentage of naive T cells measured by flow cytometry correlated strongly with observed TCR beta diversity. Compared with the aged group, more naive CD4+ T cells, fewer expanded clones and increased TCR diversity were shown by the long-lived group, suggesting age selection. Total diversity estimates from one million sequenced T cells were considered lower bounds and underestimates.

This TCR came from an elderly man in good health. Sequencing was performed on blood.

The sequence in DNA is TGTGCCAGCGGGGTAGGACTAGCGGGAGGTATTGGCGAGCAGTACTTC. It translates as CASGVGLAGGIGEQYF. The chain is assembled from TRBV9 and TRBJ2-7; 14 nucleotides in the junction match TRBD2. The germline V end is reduced by 7 bases and the J end by 6 bases; junction bases left unmatched: 12. Taken from the germline V gene, the CDR1 and CDR2 loops are SGDLS and YYNGEE. Taken from cysteine to phenylalanine, the CDR3 has 16 residues. Only the CDR3 portion is preserved as DNA: 48 bases, with reading frame beginning at the first base.